This T cell receptor (beta chain) was sequenced in a study of shared clonotypes between healthy human individuals. Points from the study as a whole: Relative to clonotypes present in all four donors, those not shared had lower generation probabilities.

For every subset, genomic DNA was evenly distributed across several immunoSEQ plates. Original analysis: ImmunoSEQ supplied junction-only sequences lacking quality scores, so filtering was different. Assay used: immunoSEQ multiplex PCR; TCRdb lists only in-frame clones, some missing. That table supplies the V and J calls and clone size; D and trimming were determined from the DNA. Of 1,400,000 or so clones listed, less than 99% are singletons. As to this clone: What it binds is unknown.

Everyone who donated was a Caucasian adult who lived in Nashville, Tennessee. Deletions cut 6 bases from V and 6 bases from J, with 12 bases between. Germline V gene data show CDR1 as ENHRY and CDR2 as SYGVKD. This CDR3 is 13 amino acids long. Sequencing input: naive CD4+ T cells sorted from blood. Noted subset: CD45RA+ positively selected. The sequence was obtained from a man aged 25 to 40 in good health. The chain combines TRBV10-3 with TRBJ2-1; the D is unclear. CDR3 nucleotide sequence: TGTGCCATCAGCATTAAACCCCCCAATGAGCAGTTCTTC. Its translation is CAISIKPPNEQFF.